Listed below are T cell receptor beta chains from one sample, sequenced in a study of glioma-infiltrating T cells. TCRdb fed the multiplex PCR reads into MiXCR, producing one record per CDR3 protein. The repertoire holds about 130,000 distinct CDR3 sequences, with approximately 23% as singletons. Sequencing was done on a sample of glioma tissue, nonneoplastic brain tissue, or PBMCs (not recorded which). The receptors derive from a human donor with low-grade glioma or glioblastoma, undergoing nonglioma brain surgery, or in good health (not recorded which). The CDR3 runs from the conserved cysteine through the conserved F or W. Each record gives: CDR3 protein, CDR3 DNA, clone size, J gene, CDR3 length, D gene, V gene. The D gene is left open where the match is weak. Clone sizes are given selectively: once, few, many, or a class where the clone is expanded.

CDR3aa: CASSLSSGIVSSDTQYF; CDR3nt: TGTGCCAGCAGCTTATCTAGCGGGATAGTTTCGTCAGATACGCAGTATTTT; abundance: few; j_gene: TRBJ2-3; len: 17; d_gene: TRBD2; v_gene: TRBV7-8
CDR3aa: CASKDKNIQYF; CDR3nt: TGTGCCAGTAAGGACAAAAACATTCAGTACTTC; abundance: .; j_gene: TRBJ2-4; len: 11; d_gene: .; v_gene: TRBV19
CDR3aa: CASSLTSDNEQFF; CDR3nt: TGCGCCAGCAGCTTAACTAGCGACAATGAGCAGTTCTTC; abundance: .; j_gene: TRBJ2-1; len: 13; d_gene: TRBD2; v_gene: TRBV5-1
CDR3aa: CASSSPGAPYEQYF; CDR3nt: TGTGCCAGCAGTTCCCCCGGGGCCCCCTACGAGCAGTACTTC; abundance: many; j_gene: TRBJ2-7; len: 14; d_gene: .; v_gene: TRBV28
CDR3aa: CASSLLLAGDEQFF; CDR3nt: TGTGCCAGCAGCTTACTACTAGCGGGAGATGAGCAGTTCTTC; abundance: many; j_gene: TRBJ2-1; len: 14; d_gene: TRBD2; v_gene: TRBV7-2
CDR3aa: CAITSEGALEQYF; CDR3nt: TGTGCCATAACTTCCGAGGGGGCGTTGGAGCAGTACTTC; abundance: .; j_gene: TRBJ2-7; len: 13; d_gene: TRBD1; v_gene: TRBV10-3
CDR3aa: CASSLADRGYTF; CDR3nt: TGTGCCAGCAGTTTGGCAGACAGAGGCTACACCTTC; abundance: many; j_gene: TRBJ1-2; len: 12; d_gene: .; v_gene: TRBV28
CDR3aa: CATSDFISAGSTDTQYF; CDR3nt: TGTGCCACCAGTGATTTCATTTCGGCGGGTAGCACAGATACGCAGTATTTT; abundance: many; j_gene: TRBJ2-3; len: 17; d_gene: .; v_gene: TRBV24-1
CDR3aa: CASSPMGSGTGRSNEQFF; CDR3nt: TGTGCCAGCTCACCGATGGGTTCCGGGACAGGGCGAAGCAATGAGCAGTTCTTC; abundance: many; j_gene: TRBJ2-1; len: 18; d_gene: TRBD1; v_gene: TRBV18
CDR3aa: CASSPPGNQETQYF; CDR3nt: TGTGCCAGCTCACCACCGGGGAACCAAGAGACCCAGTACTTC; abundance: many; j_gene: TRBJ2-5; len: 14; d_gene: .; v_gene: TRBV18
CDR3aa: CASSPMTSGIREQYF; CDR3nt: TGTGCCAGCAGCCCTATGACTAGCGGGATAAGGGAGCAGTACTTC; abundance: many; j_gene: TRBJ2-7; len: 15; d_gene: TRBD2; v_gene: TRBV14
CDR3aa: CSARNTSGYYNEQFF; CDR3nt: TGCAGTGCTAGAAATACTAGCGGTTATTACAATGAGCAGTTCTTC; abundance: many; j_gene: TRBJ2-1; len: 15; d_gene: TRBD2; v_gene: TRBV20-1
CDR3aa: CAWSVGGGTDTQYF; CDR3nt: TGTGCCTGGAGTGTCGGGGGAGGCACAGATACGCAGTATTTT; abundance: few; j_gene: TRBJ2-3; len: 14; d_gene: .; v_gene: TRBV30
CDR3aa: CSATRTAHETQYF; CDR3nt: TGCAGTGCTACACGGACTGCCCATGAGACCCAGTACTTC; abundance: many; j_gene: TRBJ2-5; len: 13; d_gene: .; v_gene: TRBV20-1
CDR3aa: CASSRDRSQETQYF; CDR3nt: TGCGCCAGCAGCCGGGACAGGAGCCAAGAGACCCAGTACTTC; abundance: .; j_gene: TRBJ2-5; len: 14; d_gene: TRBD1; v_gene: TRBV5-1